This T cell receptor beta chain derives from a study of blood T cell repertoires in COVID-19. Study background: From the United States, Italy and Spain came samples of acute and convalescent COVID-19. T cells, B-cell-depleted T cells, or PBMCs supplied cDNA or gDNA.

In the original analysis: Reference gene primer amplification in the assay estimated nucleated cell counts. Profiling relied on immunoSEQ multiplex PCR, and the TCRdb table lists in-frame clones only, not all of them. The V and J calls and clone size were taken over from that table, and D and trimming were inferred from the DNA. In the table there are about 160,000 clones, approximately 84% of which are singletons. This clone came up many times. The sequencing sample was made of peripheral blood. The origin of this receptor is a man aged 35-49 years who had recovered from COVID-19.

CDR3 DNA: TGTGCCAGCAGCTTAGGAACTGGGAACACTGAAGCTTTCTTT. Translation gives CASSLGTGNTEAFF. The chain carries TRBV7-8 and TRBJ1-1; D is unresolved. The CDR3 extends over 14 amino acids. Trimming took off 1 base at V and 1 base at J, with 7 bases between the two ends. Germline V gene data show CDR1 as SGHVS and CDR2 as FQNEAQ.